This T cell receptor (beta chain) was profiled in a study of graft-versus-host responses after intestinal transplantation. Overall study context: Transplants were multivisceral, liver-intestinal, or isolated intestinal.

The trim removed 1 base at V and 5 bases at J, leaving 12 bases unmatched. The germline V gene encodes CDR1 SGHKS and CDR2 YYEKEE (reference sequence). The length of the CDR3 is 16 residues. Comment on this clone: Its antigen is still unknown.

Measured with immunoSEQ multiplex PCR; TCRdb has only the in-frame clones, and not every one. Here the sample spans tens of thousands of clones, more than 80% being singletons. This chain joins TRBV5-5 and TRBJ2-7; TRBD2 matches 7 bases. Sequenced material: unstimulated CD8+ T cells sorted from spleen or lymph node cells, taken before intestinal transplant. The receptor comes from a human donor who received an intestinal transplant. The CDR3 loop reads CASSLSGPSGLNEQYF. The DNA of the CDR3 is TGTGCCAGCAGCTTGAGTGGGCCTAGCGGTCTCAACGAGCAGTACTTC.